Below, 32 T cell receptor beta chains from the same sample are listed, as sequenced in a study of CD8 T cells in ankylosing spondylitis. TCRdb recomputed calls from the 5' RACE reads with MiXCR, one row per CDR3 protein. The table includes a few hundred thousand distinct CDR3 sequences, under 20% detected once. The source material was blood, either unsorted or a sorted T cell fraction (not recorded which). The receptors shown here come from a male donor with ankylosing spondylitis or in good health (not recorded which).

This clonotype was counted a few times. This chain links TRBV7-9 with TRBJ2-7, with a tentative D call TRBD1 (5 bases). Germline CDR1 SEHNR, CDR2 FQNEAQ (reference sequence). The CDR3 has 14 residues. Trimming took off 4 bases at V and 0 bases at J, with 10 bases between the two ends. The chain's CDR3 is CASSSDRSSYEQYF. For the CDR3, the DNA is TGTGCCAGCAGCTCCGACAGATCCTCCTACGAGCAGTACTTC.

The sample holds many counts of this clonotype. In nucleotides, the CDR3 is TGCGCCAGCAGCCCGACGGGAGGGACTAGCGGGCTCTCCTACAATGAGCAGTTCTTC. It encodes CASSPTGGTSGLSYNEQFF. The chain carries TRBV4-1 and TRBJ2-1; 12 bases are a match to TRBD2. Trimming cost V 4 bases and J 0 bases; bases outside gene matches: 10. The germline CDR1 and CDR2 sequences are MGHRA and YSYEKL. This CDR3 has 19 amino acids.

This clonotype appeared a few times. This chain uses TRBV29-1 with TRBJ2-1, with D possibly matching TRBD2 (6 bases). With 3 bases removed from V and 3 bases from J, the gap between germline ends came to 9 bases. Germline assignment: CDR1 SQVTM and CDR2 ANQGSEA. The CDR3 has 13 residues. CDR3 sequence: CSVDREDYNEQFF. The DNA for the CDR3 is TGCAGCGTTGACAGGGAGGACTACAATGAGCAGTTCTTC.

This chain joins TRBV5-1 and TRBJ2-1; 8 bases map to TRBD2. Trimming at V came to 0 bases and at J to 3 bases, leaving 11 bases not matched to a gene. The CDR3 is 18 residues long. The germline CDR1 and CDR2 sequences are SGHRS and YFSETQ. The CDR3, as DNA: TGCGCCAGCAGCTTGGCCCCCCCCGGGAGGGACCACTACAATGAGCAGTTCTTC. This sequence encodes CASSLAPPGRDHYNEQFF.

In its sample, this clonotype was seen a few times. The V gene is TRBV12-3 or TRBV12-4, the J gene TRBJ2-2; TRBD2 matches 10 bases. This CDR3 has 16 residues. The V and J ends lost 6 bases and 3 bases, in that order; junction bases with no gene match: 7. Written as DNA, the CDR3 is TGTGCCAGCAGCCCCGGACTAGCGGTCTACACCGGGGAGCTGTTTTTT. It yields the protein CASSPGLAVYTGELFF.

The rearrangement links TRBV7-3 to TRBJ2-1; 8 bases agree with TRBD2. The V gene end was trimmed by 2 bases and the J gene end by 7 bases; junction bases not matched to a gene: 4. Germline V lookup: CDR1 SGHTA, CDR2 FQGTGA. This CDR3 contains 14 residues. The CDR3 here is CASSLAGGKNEQFF. Here the CDR3 DNA reads TGTGCCAGCAGCTTAGCGGGAGGAAAGAATGAGCAGTTCTTC. Looking up the rest from reference TRBV7-3 and TRBJ2-1 gives the full variable domain: GAGVSQTPSNKVTEKGKYVELRCDPISGHTALYWYRQSLGQGPEFLIYFQGTGAADDSGLPNDRFFAVRPEGSVSTLKIQRTERGDSAVYLCASSLAGGKNEQFFGPGTRLTVL.

This clonotype was detected only a few times. The rearrangement uses TRBV3-1 and TRBJ1-2, with a possible D match to TRBD1 (6 bases). Trimming left V 3 bases short and J 6 bases short, with 20 bases between. The V gene's germline CDR1 is LGHDT and CDR2 YNNKEL (reference sequence). This CDR3 is 16 amino acids long. In DNA, the CDR3 is TGTGCCAGCAGCCACCACCTGGGGGGCCCTATCGATGGCTACACCTTC. Its protein product is CASSHHLGGPIDGYTF.

At least ten counts were recorded for this clonotype. This rearrangement joins TRBV4-3 to TRBJ2-1, with 7 bases aligning to TRBD1. The CDR3 has 16 amino acids. Germline CDR1 reads LGHNA; CDR2 reads YSLEER. The J segment lost 2 bases and the V segment lost 4 bases, leaving 8 bases of the junction unmatched. In DNA, the CDR3 is TGCGCCAGCAGCCCTGGGACAGCCGTGACCTACAATGAGCAGTTCTTC. Its translation: CASSPGTAVTYNEQFF.

The chain couples TRBV20-1 to TRBJ2-3, with 9 bases aligning to TRBD2. V lost 4 bases, J lost 6 bases, and 11 bases stayed unmatched. The germline gives CDR1 DFQATT, CDR2 SNEGSKA (reference sequence). This CDR3 has 15 amino acids. The CDR3 here is CSAKDRREGTDTQYF. The DNA of the CDR3 is TGCAGTGCTAAAGATAGGCGGGAGGGGACGGATACGCAGTATTTT.

The V call is TRBV12-3 or TRBV12-4, the J call TRBJ2-4; D is tentatively TRBD1 or TRBD2 (5 bases each). There are 14 residues in the CDR3. The ends were cut back, 2 bases at V and 6 bases at J, with 11 bases in the middle. The CDR3 sequence: CASSLREGTNIQYF. The CDR3 DNA sequence: TGTGCCAGCAGTTTAAGAGAGGGGACAAACATTCAGTACTTC.

The chain carries TRBV12-3 or TRBV12-4 and TRBJ2-2; no reliable D call. V lost 3 bases and J lost 1, with 9 bases in between. The CDR3 consists of 15 residues. The CDR3 nucleotides are TGTGCCAGCAGTTTGGTCCGAGAGAACACCGGGGAGCTGTTTTTT. It encodes CASSLVRENTGELFF.

This clonotype has more than one count but fewer than ten. V gene TRBV12-3 or TRBV12-4 combines with J gene TRBJ2-5, with D possibly being TRBD1 (6 bases). V lost 7 bases and J 4 bases, leaving 19 bases between the germline ends. The CDR3 has 15 residues. The CDR3 DNA reads TGTGCCAGCAACCTCGCCGGGGACATCGGAGAGACCCAGTACTTC. It is translated as CASNLAGDIGETQYF.

In this sample, this clonotype turned up many times. The V and J genes are TRBV27 and TRBJ2-1, with 8 bases matching TRBD2. The junction had 4 bases not matched to a gene; V was cut back by 7 bases and J by 2 bases. This CDR3 has 14 residues. Germline CDR1 MNHEY, CDR2 SMNVEV (reference sequence). The DNA of the CDR3 is TGTGCCAGCACCTCAGCGGGGGCCTACAATGAGCAGTTCTTC. Protein sequence: CASTSAGAYNEQFF.

The CDR3 protein is CASTLAVSTDTQYF. The CDR3 DNA is TGTGCCAGCACACTAGCGGTTAGCACAGATACGCAGTATTTT. The chain recombines TRBV6-1 with TRBJ2-3; TRBD2 matches at 8 bases. V was pared by 7 bases and J by 0 bases, with 3 bases of the junction left unmatched. The CDR3 runs 14 residues. Germline lookup yields CDR1 MNHNS and CDR2 SASEGT.

This clonotype was recorded many times. The CDR3 DNA follows: TGTGCCAGCAGCTCTACCGGGACTATCAGTGAAGCTTTCTTT. Protein: CASSSTGTISEAFF. This chain links TRBV9 with TRBJ1-1; D perhaps matches TRBD1 (5 bases). The CDR3 runs 14 residues. CDR1 SGDLS and CDR2 YYNGEE come from the germline V gene. The V and J ends lost 4 bases and 7 bases respectively, with 17 bases between them. Looking up the rest from reference TRBV9 and TRBJ1-1 gives the full variable domain: DSGVTQTPKHLITATGQRVTLRCSPRSGDLSVYWYQQSLDQGLQFLIQYYNGEERAKGNILERFSAQQFPDLHSELNLSSLELGDSALYFCASSSTGTISEAFFGQGTRLTVV.

This clonotype has more than one count but fewer than ten. CDR3 sequence (DNA): TGCGCCAGCAGCCACGACATGGAAGGGTTCGAGCAGTACTTC. It yields the protein CASSHDMEGFEQYF. The rearrangement uses TRBV4-1 and TRBJ2-7; D ambiguous. This CDR3 region has 14 residues. Germline V CDR1 and CDR2: MGHRA, YSYEKL. V lost 3 bases and J 6 bases, leaving 15 bases between the germline ends.

The V call is TRBV27, the J call TRBJ2-3, with TRBD2 matching over 7 bases. Trimming took 5 bases from V and 2 from J; bases not matched to a gene: 16. This CDR3 contains 18 residues. From germline, CDR1 is MNHEY and CDR2 SMNVEV (reference sequence). CDR3 sequence reads: CASSQYSAGTPVTDTQYF. The CDR3 DNA sequence: TGTGCCAGCAGTCAGTATTCAGCGGGAACGCCCGTCACAGATACGCAGTATTTT.

In this sample, this clonotype turned up a few times. This chain joins TRBV29-1 and TRBJ2-7; 7 bases line up with TRBD1. Germline CDR1 reads SQVTM; CDR2 reads ANQGSEA. The CDR3 contains 13 residues. V dropped 7 bases and J dropped 2; count of bases not matched to a gene: 8. CDR3 sequence (DNA): TGCAGCGCGGGACCGGGACAGCCCTACGAGCAGTACTTC. Residues: CSAGPGQPYEQYF.

This clonotype was counted a few times. This chain joins TRBV7-9 and TRBJ2-1; D is tentatively TRBD1 or TRBD2 (7 bases each). CDR1 and CDR2 from the germline V gene are SEHNR and FQNEAQ (reference sequence). Trimming shortened V by 4 bases and J by 1 base, and 14 bases separated the two germline ends. The CDR3 runs 16 residues. CDR3: CASSSGRGPSYNEQFF. The CDR3 DNA follows: TGTGCCAGCAGCTCTGGGAGGGGGCCTTCCTACAATGAGCAGTTCTTC.

The V call is TRBV5-1, the J call TRBJ2-3, with TRBD2 matching 8 bases. The CDR3 totals 16 residues. CDR1 SGHRS and CDR2 YFSETQ come from the germline V gene. V was pared by 1 base and J by 3 bases, with 7 bases of the junction left unmatched. The CDR3 DNA reads as TGCGCCAGCAGCTTGAGCCAGCGGGAGCTGACAGATACGCAGTATTTT. This sequence encodes CASSLSQRELTDTQYF.

This clonotype was found many times. The chain joins TRBV27 to TRBJ2-7, with TRBD2 matching 8 bases. Germline-derived CDR1 and CDR2 are MNHEY and SMNVEV (reference sequence). The V gene end was trimmed by 0 bases and the J gene end by 2 bases; junction bases not matched to a gene: 0. This CDR3 is built from 14 residues. The CDR3 reads CASSLSRGAYEQYF. The CDR3 nucleotides read TGTGCCAGCAGTTTATCGCGGGGGGCCTACGAGCAGTACTTC.

V is TRBV2 and J is TRBJ2-3; D might be TRBD1 or TRBD2, each matching 7 bases. The CDR3 extends over 19 amino acids. V shed 3 bases and J shed 1 base, with 23 bases lying between them. Germline CDR1 SNHLY, CDR2 FYNNEI. This CDR3 is CASSDGWQGGLGGTDTQYF. CDR3 nucleotides: TGTGCCAGCAGTGATGGCTGGCAGGGGGGGTTGGGTGGCACAGATACGCAGTATTTT.

There are many counts of this clonotype. The gene calls are TRBV11-2 and TRBJ1-2; 11 bases agree with TRBD1. This CDR3 comprises 15 residues. In germline, CDR1 is SGHAT, CDR2 FQNNGV. The trim removed 8 bases at V and 8 bases at J, leaving 13 bases unmatched. The chain's CDR3 is CASDHGTGGSGGYTF. CDR3 bases: TGTGCCAGCGACCATGGGACAGGGGGATCGGGAGGCTACACCTTC.

The gene calls are TRBV12-3 or TRBV12-4 and TRBJ1-3; unclear D gene. This CDR3 comprises 14 residues. Trimming removed 3 bases from V and 8 bases from J, with 14 bases in between. As DNA, the CDR3 is TGTGCCAGCAGTTTTCGCAGCGCTCAGGACACCATATATTTT. Protein sequence: CASSFRSAQDTIYF.

The gene calls are TRBV4-3 and TRBJ1-5; a possible D gene is TRBD1 (5 bases). CDR3 length: 15 amino acids. Trimming took off 0 bases at V and 5 bases at J, with 11 bases between the two ends. The V gene's germline CDR1 is LGHNA and CDR2 YSLEER. Here the CDR3 reads CASSQDRGEDQPQHF. The CDR3 DNA sequence: TGCGCCAGCAGCCAAGATAGGGGAGAGGATCAGCCCCAGCATTTT.

This chain uses TRBV6-2 or TRBV6-3 with TRBJ2-7, with 7 bases matching TRBD2. The germline gives CDR1 MNHEY, CDR2 SVGEGT. Losses at the gene ends were 4 bases for V and 4 bases for J; bases not matched to a gene: 10. The CDR3 is made up of 15 amino acids. The CDR3 region has the DNA TGTGCCAGCAGTTTGGGCGGGAGCTCCTGGTACGAGCAGTACTTC. As protein: CASSLGGSSWYEQYF.

V usage is TRBV5-1 and J usage is TRBJ2-1, with a possible D match to TRBD1 (6 bases). The CDR3 contains 13 residues. Deletions cut 1 base from V and 8 bases from J, with 10 bases between. Per the germline V gene, CDR1 is SGHRS and CDR2 is YFSETQ. CDR3 loop: CASSLTGLDEQFF. The CDR3 DNA reads as TGCGCCAGCAGCTTGACAGGGTTGGATGAGCAGTTCTTC.

The rearrangement joins TRBV29-1 to TRBJ1-1; D remains ambiguous. CDR3 length: 13 amino acids. Trimming pared 0 bases from V and 3 bases from J, leaving 8 bases between. The germline gives CDR1 SQVTM, CDR2 ANQGSEA. The chain's CDR3 is CSVEEAWDTEAFF. The CDR3, as DNA: TGCAGCGTTGAAGAAGCGTGGGACACTGAAGCTTTCTTT. The full variable domain, in which reference TRBV29-1 and TRBJ1-1 provide the parts outside the CDR3, is SAVISQKPSRDICQRGTSLTIQCQVDSQVTMMFWYRQQPGQSLTLIATANQGSEATYESGFVIDKFPISRPNLTFSTLTVSNMSPEDSSIYLCSVEEAWDTEAFFGQGTRLTVV.

CDR3 loop: CASSPLAGDQVEQFF. CDR3 DNA sequence: TGTGCCAGCAGCCCTCTAGCGGGGGATCAAGTAGAGCAGTTCTTC. The chain employs TRBV7-6 and TRBJ2-1; 10 bases agree with TRBD2. Germline assignment: CDR1 SGHVS and CDR2 FNYEAQ. Trimming took 5 bases from V and 10 from J; bases not matched to a gene: 11. The CDR3 runs 15 residues.

The rearrangement links TRBV11-2 to TRBJ2-5; TRBD2 might be the D (6 bases). The V and J ends lost 5 bases and 1 base respectively, with 17 bases between them. The CDR3 extends over 16 amino acids. Germline V gives CDR1 SGHAT, CDR2 FQNNGV. The CDR3, as DNA: TGTGCCAGCAGCCCACAGATATTCGGGAGCCAAGAGACCCAGTACTTC. It is translated as CASSPQIFGSQETQYF.

This clonotype was detected ten times or more. This rearrangement joins TRBV6-1 to TRBJ2-7; 9 bases align to TRBD2. CDR3 length: 16 amino acids. The V gene end was trimmed by 2 bases and the J gene end by 1 base; junction bases not matched to a gene: 6. The germline gives CDR1 MNHNS, CDR2 SASEGT. CDR3 region: CASSEPTSGTSYEQYF. In DNA form, the CDR3 reads TGTGCCAGCAGTGAACCGACTAGCGGTACGTCCTACGAGCAGTACTTC.

Concerning this clonotype: One junction end disagrees with the germline gene, perhaps due to a read error. The genes are TRBV6-1 and TRBJ1-1; 7 bases line up with TRBD1. The CDR3 loop spans 15 amino acids. CDR1 MNHNS and CDR2 SASEGT come from the germline V gene. CDR3 DNA: TGTGCCAGCAGTGCCCCGACAGGGATGAACGCTGAAGCTTTCTTT. Translating gives CASSAPTGMNAEAFF.